This TCR beta chain was captured by sequencing in a study of CD8+CD57+ T cells in acquired aplastic anemia. About the study: Sorted CD4+ plus CD8+ cells gave DNA averaging about 3.2 ug.

Patients picked for sequencing had shown CD8+CD57+ cell expansion detected by flow cytometry. Receipt of therapy had not occurred in any patient by the time of blood sampling. TCR beta VDJ and CDR3 profiles were obtained from a genomic DNA template. Via MiXCR, TCRdb re-called the reads, giving one row per CDR3 protein. Of 200,000 or so distinct CDR3 sequences listed, about 62% are singletons. With 4 bases clipped from V and 2 bases from J, the junction kept 10 bases outside the gene matches. The germline CDR1 and CDR2 sequences are LNHDA and SQIVND (reference sequence). CDR3 length: 16 residues. Comments on this clonotype: Its target is not known.

Study-wide results and limits: Patients and controls were found to share 25 to 35 CD8+ CDR3 sequences. Simpson's diversity of CD8+ cells was not significantly different in patients compared with controls.

The receptor was isolated from a human donor with aplastic anemia. The gene calls are TRBV19 and TRBJ2-7; 8 nucleotides align to TRBD1. Material for sequencing was sorted CD4+, CD8+, or CD8+CD57+ T cells (not recorded which) from PBMCs. As DNA, the CDR3 is TGTGCCAGTAGTAAAGATTCCGGGACAGGAGCCTACGAGCAGTACTTC. Its translation: CASSKDSGTGAYEQYF.